These 22 T cell receptor beta chains were all obtained from the same sample, sequenced in a study of blood T cell repertoires in COVID-19. Using immunoSEQ multiplex PCR, the repertoire was profiled, and TCRdb retains in-frame clones only, with some absent. The table includes 250,000 or so clones, approximately 85% detected once. The sample was PBMCs or T cells enriched from blood (not recorded which). The receptors were sampled from a woman aged 50 to 65 who had been exposed to COVID-19.

The chain recombines TRBV20-1 with TRBJ1-4; a weak D match, TRBD1 (5 bases). The V gene's germline CDR1 is DFQATT and CDR2 SNEGSKA (reference sequence). This CDR3 spans 15 amino acids. V lost 3 bases, J lost 0 bases, and 11 bases lay in between. The CDR3, as DNA: TGCAGTGCTAGTACACCCAGGGCAACTAATGAAAAACTGTTTTTT. This translates into CSASTPRATNEKLFF.

The J gene is TRBJ1-1, the V gene TRBV5-1, with no clear D. The CDR3 is 14 residues long. V lost 0 bases and J 1 base, leaving 7 bases between the germline ends. Germline V gives CDR1 SGHRS, CDR2 YFSETQ. CDR3 protein: CASSLGPGNTEAFF. The CDR3 DNA follows: TGCGCCAGCAGCTTGGGGCCGGGGAACACTGAAGCTTTCTTT.

The rearrangement uses TRBV28 and TRBJ1-5, with 8 bases lining up with TRBD1. The CDR3 runs 15 residues. Germline V CDR1 and CDR2: MDHEN, SYDVKM. The ends lost 7 bases at V and 3 bases at J; junction bases unmatched: 8. The CDR3 loop is CASTGGSRFNQPQHF. The DNA for the CDR3 is TGTGCCAGCACAGGGGGCAGCAGATTCAATCAGCCCCAGCATTTT.

V usage is TRBV19 and J usage is TRBJ1-4, with 10 nucleotides matching TRBD1. The J segment lost 8 bases and the V segment lost 5 bases, leaving 5 bases of the junction unmatched. The germline V gene encodes CDR1 LNHDA and CDR2 SQIVND (reference sequence). The CDR3 is 14 residues long. CDR3 bases: TGTGCCAGTAGTCCGACAGGGGGCTCGGAAAAACTGTTTTTT. As protein: CASSPTGGSEKLFF.

This chain joins TRBV12-3 or TRBV12-4 and TRBJ1-1; D perhaps matches TRBD1 (5 bases). Between the trimmed V and J ends, which lost 5 bases and 11 bases, there was a span of 18 bases. This CDR3 is built from 13 residues. Written as DNA, the CDR3 is TGTGCCAGCAGTACACAGGAAACGGTGGGGGCTTTCTTT. Translated: CASSTQETVGAFF.

CDR3 bases: TGTGCCAGCACCCTGGGGGGCACCGGGGAGCTGTTTTTT. Translated, it gives CASTLGGTGELFF. The V call is TRBV7-2, the J call TRBJ2-2, with D perhaps matching TRBD2 (6 bases). The CDR3 contains 13 residues. CDR1 is SGHTA and CDR2 is FQGNSA in the germline V gene. Trimming pared 7 bases from V and 4 bases from J, leaving 10 bases between.

The chain recombines TRBV10-3 with TRBJ2-1; maybe TRBD2 (7 bases). Germline CDR1 ENHRY, CDR2 SYGVKD. Between the trimmed V and J ends, which lost 7 bases and 5 bases, there was a span of 12 bases. The CDR3 contains 13 residues. The CDR3 nucleotides read TGTGCCATCAAGGGGGGGGGCGACAATGAGCAGTTCTTC. Protein product: CAIKGGGDNEQFF.

The rearrangement links TRBV21-1 to TRBJ1-5; TRBD1, as called in the table, went unchecked against the DNA. TRBV21-1 is a pseudogene. CDR3 length equals 17 residues. DNA of the CDR3: TGTGCCAGCACCCGTGCCCGGGGACAGCCGGGCAATCAGCCCCAGCATTTT. This codes for CASTRARGQPGNQPQHF.

The chain joins TRBV28 to TRBJ1-2, with D possibly matching TRBD1 (6 bases). Germline CDR1 and CDR2: MDHEN and SYDVKM. The CDR3 covers 13 residues. Here the CDR3 DNA reads TGTGCGTTAGGGGGACGGCGCGGGGGAGGCTACACCTTC. As protein: CALGGRRGGGYTF.

This clone occurred once. The V and J genes are TRBV7-9 and TRBJ2-3, with TRBD2 identical over 9 bases. The trim removed 1 base at V and 4 bases at J, leaving 12 bases unmatched. Germline V gives CDR1 SEHNR, CDR2 FQNEAQ (reference sequence). This CDR3 has 18 residues. This CDR3 reads CASSLVVVAGDGSDTQYF. The DNA of the CDR3 is TGTGCCAGCAGCTTAGTCGTGGTAGCGGGGGATGGGTCAGATACGCAGTATTTT.

The rearrangement links TRBV19 to TRBJ1-2; 10 bases are a match to TRBD1. The CDR3 loop spans 17 amino acids. Germline assignment: CDR1 LNHDA and CDR2 SQIVND (reference sequence). V gave up 6 bases and J gave up 3 bases; unmatched junction bases: 13. The CDR3 region has the DNA TGTGCCAGTAGCCGCCCAGGACCCGGGACAGGGGACTATGGCTACACCTTC. Translated: CASSRPGPGTGDYGYTF.

The chain is built from TRBV28 and TRBJ2-1, with 11 bases identical to TRBD2. Germline V gives CDR1 MDHEN, CDR2 SYDVKM. The CDR3 is made up of 16 amino acids. With V trimmed by 5 bases and J by 3 bases, 6 bases remained unmatched. CDR3 residues: CASSPSGLAVYNEQFF. In nucleotides, the CDR3 is TGTGCCAGCAGTCCCTCGGGACTAGCGGTCTACAATGAGCAGTTCTTC.

V and J are TRBV10-3 and TRBJ2-3; 7 nucleotides align to TRBD2. Germline CDR1 is ENHRY and CDR2 is SYGVKD. V lost 9 bases, J lost 4 bases, and 7 bases stayed unmatched. The CDR3 is 13 amino acids. CDR3 nucleotides: TGTGCCATAGAGGACGGGGGGTCAGATACGCAGTATTTT. The encoded protein is CAIEDGGSDTQYF.

On this clone itself: An end of the junction differs from the germline gene, which may be a read error. The chain combines TRBV6-1 with TRBJ2-7, with 14 bases aligning to TRBD2. This CDR3 is built from 17 residues. CDR1 and CDR2 (germline): MNHNS, SASEGT. DNA for the CDR3: TGTGCCAGCAGAGAAGGGACTAGCGGGGGCCGATCCTACGAGCAGTACTTC. It yields the protein CASREGTSGGRSYEQYF.

J is TRBJ1-1 and V is TRBV7-8, with unresolved D. Per the germline V gene, CDR1 is SGHVS and CDR2 is FQNEAQ. The CDR3 is 14 amino acids. Trimming removed 0 bases from V and 5 bases from J, with 10 bases in between. The CDR3 is CASSLAQWETEAFF. The CDR3, as DNA: TGTGCCAGCAGCTTAGCTCAGTGGGAGACTGAAGCTTTCTTT.

The CDR3: CASSSNRGPGEKLFF. In DNA form, the CDR3 reads TGTGCCAGCAGCTCAAACAGGGGGCCGGGGGAAAAACTGTTTTTT. The chain recombines TRBV7-9 with TRBJ1-4; 9 bases align to TRBD1. After removal of 4 bases from V and 8 bases from J, the junction contained 8 bases not matched to a gene. CDR3 length: 15 amino acids. CDR1 is SEHNR and CDR2 is FQNEAQ in the germline V gene (reference sequence).

The chain has TRBV3-1 (or the pseudogene TRBV3-2) and TRBJ2-3; 7 positions match TRBD2. Trimming took 2 bases from V and 0 from J; bases not matched to a gene: 5. Germline CDR1 and CDR2: LGHDT and YNNKEL (reference sequence). The length of the CDR3 is 16 residues. CDR3 amino acids: CASSQMRGTSTDTQYF. CDR3 nucleotides: TGTGCCAGCAGCCAAATGCGGGGGACTAGCACAGATACGCAGTATTTT.

The chain links TRBV5-8 to TRBJ2-3; a weak D match, TRBD2 (5 bases). Trimming shortened V by 0 bases and J by 2 bases, and 13 bases separated the two germline ends. Germline-derived CDR1 and CDR2 are SGHTS and YDEGEE. The CDR3 is 16 amino acids. The CDR3 DNA follows: TGTGCCAGCAGCTTGGGGTCGGGGAGCTACACAGATACGCAGTATTTT. Its protein is CASSLGSGSYTDTQYF. Full variable domain (missing parts from reference TRBV5-8 and TRBJ2-3): EAGVTQSPTHLIKTRGQQATLRCSPISGHTSVYWYQQALGLGLQFLLWYDEGEERNRGNFPPRFSGRQFPNYSSELNVNALELEDSALYLCASSLGSGSYTDTQYFGPGTRLTVL.

The chain joins TRBV19 to TRBJ1-5; D remains unclear. There are 19 residues in the CDR3. Germline CDR1 is LNHDA and CDR2 is SQIVND (reference sequence). With 5 bases removed from V and 1 base from J, the gap between germline ends came to 24 bases. CDR3 DNA sequence: TGTGCCAGTAGTTCCGGACTTTCCCCTCAGCTTCTGAGCAATCAGCCCCAGCATTTT. Translating it yields CASSSGLSPQLLSNQPQHF.

The CDR3 coding sequence is TGCGCCAGCAGCCAGACGACACATACGCAGTATTTT. It codes for CASSQTTHTQYF. This chain connects TRBV4-1 to TRBJ2-3; no clear D gene. Per the germline V gene, CDR1 is MGHRA and CDR2 is YSYEKL. Between the trimmed V and J ends, which lost 3 bases and 7 bases, there was a span of 8 bases. The CDR3 covers 12 residues.

This clone occurred once. The chain recombines TRBV18 with TRBJ2-1; D is perhaps TRBD1 (8 bases). Trimming took 2 bases from V and 1 from J, leaving 15 bases between them. Germline V lookup: CDR1 KGHSH, CDR2 LQKENI. The length of the CDR3 is 17 residues. The CDR3 sequence: CASSPKQGGRSYNEQFF. In DNA form, the CDR3 reads TGTGCCAGCTCACCAAAACAGGGGGGGAGATCCTACAATGAGCAGTTCTTC.

The chain recombines TRBV29-1 with TRBJ1-2; D is possibly TRBD1 (6 bases). The V end lost 0 bases, the J end lost 4 bases, and 15 bases lay between the germline ends. CDR1 SQVTM and CDR2 ANQGSEA come from the germline V gene. This CDR3 region has 15 residues. The CDR3 reads CSVEDRGRGAYGYTF. The CDR3 DNA reads TGCAGCGTTGAAGATCGTGGCAGGGGTGCCTATGGCTACACCTTC.